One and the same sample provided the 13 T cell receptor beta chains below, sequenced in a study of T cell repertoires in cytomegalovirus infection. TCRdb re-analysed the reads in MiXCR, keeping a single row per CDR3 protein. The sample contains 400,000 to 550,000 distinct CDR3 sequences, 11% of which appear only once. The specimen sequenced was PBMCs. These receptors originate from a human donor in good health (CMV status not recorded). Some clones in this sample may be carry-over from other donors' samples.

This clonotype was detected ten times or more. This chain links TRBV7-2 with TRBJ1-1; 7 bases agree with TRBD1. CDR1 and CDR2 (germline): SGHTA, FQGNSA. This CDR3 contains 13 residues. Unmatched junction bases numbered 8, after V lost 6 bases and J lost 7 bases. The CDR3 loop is CASSSGTDDEAFF. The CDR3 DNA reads TGTGCCAGCAGTTCCGGGACAGACGATGAAGCTTTCTTT. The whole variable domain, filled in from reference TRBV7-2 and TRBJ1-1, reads GAGVSQSPSNKVTEKGKDVELRCDPISGHTALYWYRQSLGQGLEFLIYFQGNSAPDKSGLPSDRFSAERTGGSVSTLTIQRTQQEDSAVYLCASSSGTDDEAFFGQGTRLTVV.

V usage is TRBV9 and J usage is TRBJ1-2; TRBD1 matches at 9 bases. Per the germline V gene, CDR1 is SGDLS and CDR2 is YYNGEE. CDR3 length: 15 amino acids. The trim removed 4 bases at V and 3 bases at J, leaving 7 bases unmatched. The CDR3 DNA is TGTGCCAGCAGCACAGGACAGGGGCCGCACTATGGCTACACCTTC. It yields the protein CASSTGQGPHYGYTF.

The CDR3 DNA is TGTGCCAGCAGTCCTCCGACTAGCGGAGTCAGGGATACGCAGTATTTT. Translated, it gives CASSPPTSGVRDTQYF. The V and J genes are TRBV28 and TRBJ2-3, with 9 bases fitting TRBD2. J was trimmed by 6 bases and V by 5 bases; bases with no gene match: 12. This CDR3 has 16 amino acids. Per the germline V gene, CDR1 is MDHEN and CDR2 is SYDVKM.

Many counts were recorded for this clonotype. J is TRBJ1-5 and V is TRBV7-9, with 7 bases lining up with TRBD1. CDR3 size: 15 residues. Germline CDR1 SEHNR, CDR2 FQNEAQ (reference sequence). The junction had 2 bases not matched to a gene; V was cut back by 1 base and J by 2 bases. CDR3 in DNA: TGTGCCAGCAGCTTAGGAGGGGGCCGCAATCAGCCCCAGCATTTT. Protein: CASSLGGGRNQPQHF.

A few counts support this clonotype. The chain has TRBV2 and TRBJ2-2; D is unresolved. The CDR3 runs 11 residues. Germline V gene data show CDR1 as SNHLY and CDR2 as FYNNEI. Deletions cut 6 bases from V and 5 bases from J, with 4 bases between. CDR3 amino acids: CASRMTGELFF. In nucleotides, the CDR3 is TGTGCCAGCAGAATGACCGGGGAGCTGTTTTTT.

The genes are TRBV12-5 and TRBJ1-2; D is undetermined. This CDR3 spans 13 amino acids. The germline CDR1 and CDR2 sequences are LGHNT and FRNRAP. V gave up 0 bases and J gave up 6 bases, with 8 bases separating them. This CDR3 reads CASGLVAADGYTF. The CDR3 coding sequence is TGTGCTAGTGGTTTGGTAGCGGCAGATGGCTACACCTTC.

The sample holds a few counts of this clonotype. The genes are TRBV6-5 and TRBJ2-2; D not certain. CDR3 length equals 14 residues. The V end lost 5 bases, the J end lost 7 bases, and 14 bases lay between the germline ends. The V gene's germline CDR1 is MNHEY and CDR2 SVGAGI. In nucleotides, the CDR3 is TGTGCCAGCAGTAAGACCTGGACGAACGGGGAGCTGTTTTTT. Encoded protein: CASSKTWTNGELFF.

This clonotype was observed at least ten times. The CDR3 nucleotides are TGTGCCAGCAGCCTACTCCGGGACAGGATCGAAGAGACCCAGTACTTC. Its protein product is CASSLLRDRIEETQYF. The chain couples TRBV6-6 to TRBJ2-5; 8 bases align to TRBD1. Trimming removed 6 bases from V and 3 bases from J; junction bases left unmatched: 12. CDR3 length equals 16 residues. The germline V gene encodes CDR1 MNHNY and CDR2 SVGAGI (reference sequence).

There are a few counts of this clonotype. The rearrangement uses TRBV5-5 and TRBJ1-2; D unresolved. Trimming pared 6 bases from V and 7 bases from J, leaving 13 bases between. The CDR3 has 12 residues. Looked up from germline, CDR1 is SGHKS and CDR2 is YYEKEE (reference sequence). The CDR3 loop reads CASTKDVGGYTF. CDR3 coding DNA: TGTGCCAGCACCAAGGACGTGGGTGGCTACACCTTC.

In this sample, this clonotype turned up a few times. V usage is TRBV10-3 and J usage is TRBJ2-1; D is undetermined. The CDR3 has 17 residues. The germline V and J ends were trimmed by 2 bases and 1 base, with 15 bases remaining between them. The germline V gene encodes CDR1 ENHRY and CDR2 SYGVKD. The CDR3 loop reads CAISEPPRQISYNEQFF. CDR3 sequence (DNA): TGTGCCATCAGTGAGCCACCCAGGCAGATATCCTACAATGAGCAGTTCTTC.

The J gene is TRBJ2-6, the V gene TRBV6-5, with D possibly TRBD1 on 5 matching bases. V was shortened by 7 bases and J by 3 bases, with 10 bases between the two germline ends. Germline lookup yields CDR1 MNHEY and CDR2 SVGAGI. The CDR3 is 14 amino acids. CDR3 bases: TGTGCCAGCAAAGGGGCGCGTGGGGCCAACGTCCTGACTTTC. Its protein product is CASKGARGANVLTF.

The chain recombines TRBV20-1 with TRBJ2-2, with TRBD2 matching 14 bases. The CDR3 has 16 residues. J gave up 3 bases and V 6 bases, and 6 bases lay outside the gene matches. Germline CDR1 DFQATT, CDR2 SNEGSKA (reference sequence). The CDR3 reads CSALGLAGVDTGELFF. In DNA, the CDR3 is TGCAGTGCCCTGGGACTAGCGGGAGTCGACACCGGGGAGCTGTTTTTT.

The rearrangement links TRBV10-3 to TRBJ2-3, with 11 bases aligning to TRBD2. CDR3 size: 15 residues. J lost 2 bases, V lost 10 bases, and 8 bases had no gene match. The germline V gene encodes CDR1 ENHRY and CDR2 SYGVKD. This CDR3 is CASLATSGVTDTQYF. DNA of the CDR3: TGTGCCAGCTTAGCGACTAGCGGGGTCACAGATACGCAGTATTTT.